The 8 T cell receptor beta chains below were found in one sample sequenced in a study of T cell responses to AZD1222 COVID-19 vaccine. The repertoire was sequenced with immunoSEQ multiplex PCR; TCRdb's copy has only in-frame clones and lacks some. The data contain 130,000 to 150,000 clones, 85% to 95% of them singletons. Sequenced material: peripheral blood, taken on day 0 of AZD1222 vaccination. The receptor set was obtained from an adult in good health.

This clone was recorded once. This sequence joins TRBV18 and TRBJ2-2; TRBD2 matches at 7 bases. Trimming took 0 bases from V and 10 from J; bases not matched to a gene: 8. This CDR3 is built from 15 residues. From germline, CDR1 is KGHSH and CDR2 LQKENI. For the CDR3, the DNA is TGTGCCAGCTCACCACCGTGGGCTAGCGGAACGGAGCTGTTTTTT. Encoded protein: CASSPPWASGTELFF.

The rearrangement links TRBV2 to TRBJ2-1, with D perhaps TRBD2 (5 bases). The CDR3 totals 13 residues. The germline gives CDR1 SNHLY, CDR2 FYNNEI. Trimming removed 4 bases from V and 7 bases from J, with 11 bases in between. CDR3 region: CASSGGNFNEQFF. The CDR3 region has the DNA TGTGCCAGCAGTGGAGGGAACTTTAATGAGCAGTTCTTC.

V and J are TRBV6-1 and TRBJ1-3; D possibly corresponds to TRBD1 (6 bases). The CDR3 runs to 13 residues. The germline CDR1 and CDR2 sequences are MNHNS and SASEGT. V was clipped by 2 bases and J by 8 bases, with 10 bases between them. The CDR3, as DNA: TGTGCCAGCAGTGAACTACAGGGTGACACCATATATTTT. This encodes CASSELQGDTIYF.

The V and J genes are TRBV2 and TRBJ2-5; D is ambiguous. The CDR3 totals 14 residues. Germline V CDR1 and CDR2: SNHLY, FYNNEI. V was clipped by 7 bases and J by 4 bases, with 16 bases between them. For the CDR3, the DNA is TGTGCCAGCAAGCCGAGCCACCTAGGAGAGACCCAGTACTTC. The encoded protein is CASKPSHLGETQYF. The full variable domain, completed using reference TRBV2 and TRBJ2-5, is EPEVTQTPSHQVTQMGQEVILRCVPISNHLYFYWYRQILGQKVEFLVSFYNNEISEKSEIFDDQFSVERPDGSNFTLKIRSTKLEDSAMYFCASKPSHLGETQYFGPGTRLLVL.

This chain uses TRBV27 with TRBJ2-7, with 9 bases identical to TRBD2. Germline values: CDR1 MNHEY, CDR2 SMNVEV (reference sequence). The V segment lost 6 bases and the J segment 3 bases; nucleotides outside the gene matches: 6. This CDR3 comprises 14 residues. The CDR3 DNA is TGTGCCAGCAGCCGAGCGGGAGGCAACTACGAGCAGTACTTC. Translation: CASSRAGGNYEQYF.

The rearrangement joins TRBV10-3 to TRBJ1-2; D may be TRBD1 (6 bases). The CDR3 totals 18 residues. V was clipped by 10 bases and J by 1 base, with 28 bases between them. Germline V gene sequence: CDR1 ENHRY, CDR2 SYGVKD. This chain's CDR3 is CASSVGRQANSNNYGYTF. As DNA, the CDR3 is TGTGCCAGCTCCGTAGGACGACAGGCCAATTCAAATAACTATGGCTACACCTTC.

The sample holds a few counts of this clone. V is TRBV5-1 and J is TRBJ2-3; D might be TRBD1 (5 bases). V was trimmed by 4 bases and J by 3 bases, leaving 18 bases between them. The CDR3 has 16 residues. Germline V lookup: CDR1 SGHRS, CDR2 YFSETQ. CDR3 DNA sequence: TGCGCCAGCAGCCCTAGACCCAGGGATGGTACAGATACGCAGTATTTT. This translates into CASSPRPRDGTDTQYF. The whole variable domain, remainder taken from reference TRBV5-1 and TRBJ2-3, is KAGVTQTPRYLIKTRGQQVTLSCSPISGHRSVSWYQQTPGQGLQFLFEYFSETQRNKGNFPGRFSGRQFSNSRSEMNVSTLELGDSALYLCASSPRPRDGTDTQYFGPGTRLTVL.

The chain combines TRBV10-3 with TRBJ1-1, with no clear D. Trimming removed 0 bases from V and 4 bases from J, with 6 bases in between. Germline V gene data show CDR1 as ENHRY and CDR2 as SYGVKD. This CDR3 has 13 amino acids. The CDR3 region is CAISESWVTEAFF. The CDR3, as DNA: TGTGCCATCAGTGAGTCCTGGGTCACTGAAGCTTTCTTT.